A few counts support the clone carrying this T cell receptor (beta chain). Its antigen is undetermined. The data originate from a study of T and B cells in COVID-19 patients. Study-wide results and caveats: Patients with COVID-19 reportedly showed strongly skewed T cell receptor beta variable and joining gene usage.

CDR1 and CDR2 (germline): KGHSH, LQKENI. Trimming left V 2 bases short and J 5 bases short, with 9 bases between. The CDR3 is 13 amino acids. Blood genomic DNA input for TRB amplification was roughly 220-500 ng. Multiplex PCR with BIOMED2 TRB-A/B primer pools amplified TRB rearrangements. Each CDR3 protein is one row after TCRdb ran MiXCR on the multiplex PCR reads. This table has more than 20,000 distinct CDR3 sequences, over 25% appearing once. The TCR was taken from a human donor who had recovered from COVID-19. The chain employs TRBV18 and TRBJ1-1, with D unclear. The sample consisted of blood. In nucleotides, the CDR3 is TGTGCCAGCTCACCAACGGGTCGGACTGAAGCTTTCTTT. This gives the protein CASSPTGRTEAFF.